This TCR beta chain originates from a study of patients and donors after allogeneic stem cell transplantation. This clonotype has only a few counts. A single record per CDR3 protein comes from TCRdb applying MiXCR to the RT-PCR reads. The data hold tens of thousands of distinct CDR3 sequences, with about 44% observed a single time. The germline V and J ends were trimmed by 4 bases and 0 bases, with 10 bases remaining between them. This CDR3 has 14 residues. Input material: blood, either unsorted or a sorted T cell fraction (not recorded which). The chain combines TRBV12-3 or TRBV12-4 with TRBJ2-7; D gene ambiguous. This clonotype was obtained from a human donor who was either an allogeneic HSCT recipient or a stem cell or donor lymphocyte infusion donor (not recorded which). It is not recorded whose cells these are; they may come from a transplant donor. The CDR3 DNA is TGTGCCAGCAGTTACACACTGAGCTCCTACGAGCAGTACTTC. Translated: CASSYTLSSYEQYF.